This T cell receptor (beta chain) was retrieved from a study of persistence of HIV-infected CD4 T cells (dated by TCRdb to about 2020). In terms of the full investigation: CMV- and HIV-1 Gag-responding CD4+ T cells were isolated from ART-treated individuals so that antigen-driven clonal expansion of HIV-1-infected cells could be examined. In the cross-participant TCR cluster analysis, eight or nine participants were included for CMV and roughly 7 participants were included for Gag. Peripheral blood samples of up to about 180 mL were taken at multiple time points, with the exception of a couple of participants who underwent leukapheresis at a single time point. The median time the participants had spent on suppressive ART was over 7 years. The clonality of all cells in each sorted population was assessed by TCRbeta sequencing, whereas the clonality of infected cells was assessed by proviral sequencing.

TCRbeta repertoires were sequenced from genomic DNA with the immunoSEQ hsTCRB assay version 4 in survey mode. Genomic DNA was diluted to 9 to 10 ng/uL, and up to roughly 1 ug per sample was used for TCRbeta sequencing. The paper's data handling went like this. ImmunoSeq Analyzer 3.0 was used for analysis of TCRbeta data, and diversity was computed on productive nucleotide rearrangements. Lower-bound TCR diversity was estimated with the improved Chao index, and clonality with the Gini coefficient using the Immunarch R package. Different nucleotide rearrangements encoding the same CDR3beta amino acid sequence were counted as distinct clonotypes. Differential abundance analysis identified TCRbeta sequences significantly enriched in antigen-responding cells relative to anti-CD3/anti-CD28-activated cells. TCRs were clustered by predicted peptide-MHC specificity with GLIPH2, both within individual participants and across merged participant data sets. TCRdb retrieved this table from immuneACCESS and kept in-frame rearrangements only. Not all clones are present; in checked studies, unresolved V genes account for under half, and no reason is known for the remainder. V and J calls and clone size are those listed in that table; D and trimming were worked out from the DNA. This sample is represented by approximately 35,000 clones; roughly four fifths of them were singletons. The ten top clones hold roughly 0.86% of the sample.

In the paper's terms, the treatment or condition label means: suppressive antiretroviral therapy. Cells were stimulated with lysates of CMV-infected fibroblasts at roughly 11 ug/mL. Memory CD4+ T cells that did not respond, being CD40L-negative, CD69-negative and CD45RO-high, were sorted as memory populations depleted of antigen-responding cells. Participants were HIV-1-infected adults who started suppressive ART during chronic infection. Participants had undetectable plasma HIV-1 RNA below 50 copies/mL for at least 4 years. To be included, participants needed a CD4+ T cell count above 400 cells/uL and a positive CMV serology. Before stimulation, PBMCs were isolated using density centrifugation and then depleted of CD8+ T cells. CD8-depleted PBMCs were stimulated for approximately 19 hours with anti-CD28/CD49d costimulation, CD40-blocking antibody and enfuvirtide to prevent new infections. Cells were sorted on a Beckman Coulter MoFlo Legacy or XDP sorter, with propidium iodide excluding dead cells. Genomic DNA was extracted with the QIAamp DNA Mini Kit for samples above one million cells, otherwise with the Quick-DNA Microprep Kit.

As encoded in the germline V gene, CDR1 is SGHTA while CDR2 is FQGNSA. Relative to germline, V is missing 3 bases and J is missing 4 bases, with 8 bases of the junction outside any gene match. The CDR3 holds 16 amino acids from the cysteine to the phenylalanine. The CDR3 DNA has 48 bases and is translated from base 1. What the authors observed across the whole study: Enrichment of degenerate expanded CDR3beta sequences was found in antigen-responding cells, suggesting convergent selection of CD4+ responses to CMV and Gag. Within the same sorted populations, how oligoclonal the TCRs were correlated with how oligoclonal the proviruses were. Because the TCR analyses were done in bulk, restricting them to just the rare CMV-responding cells that actually carried HIV-1 proviruses was not possible. Only a small number of individuals took part in the study, and only a limited range of antigens was tested. Significantly lower TCRbeta richness was observed in CMV- and Gag-responding cells than in anti-CD3/anti-CD28-responding cells, and higher oligoclonality was observed in CMV-responding cells than in CD3/CD28-stimulated and Gag-responding cells.

Concerning this clone: The antigen this receptor binds is unknown. The input lacks base qualities; no much larger clone sits a single base away.

Sample: CD4+ T cells sorted from PBMCs after roughly 19-hour stimulation, taken from a patient who received antiretroviral therapy. Sample cell subset or site, as interpreted from the label and publication: CD40L-CD69- CD45RO-high memory CD4 T cells not responding to CMV lysate. The clonotype was recovered from an adult man with HIV who was CMV-seropositive. The chain couples TRBV7-2 to TRBJ1-5, and TRBD1 aligns with 8 junction nucleotides. At the DNA level, the sequence is TGTGCCAGCAGCTTCACCGGGACAGGCGTAAATCAGCCCCAGCATTTT. This yields the protein CASSFTGTGVNQPQHF.